This is a list of T cell receptor beta chains from one sample in a study of shared clonotypes between healthy human individuals. Profiled with immunoSEQ multiplex PCR; TCRdb holds only in-frame clones, not every one. Found here are about 380,000 clones, approximately 97% of them singletons; the top ten hold around 0.3%. Sequenced material: memory CD8+ T cells sorted from blood. The origin of the receptors is a man aged 25 to 40 in good health. Each CDR3 is given with its conserved first and last residue. D genes are given only for firm matches. For some rows the clone size is stated as once, few or many, or as a class when expanded; others skip it.

- TRBJ2-1 TRBV20-1 - TGCAGTGCTAGTTTCCCCGAGCAGTTCTTC CSASFPEQFF
TRBD2 TRBJ2-1 TRBV5-8 - TGTGCCAGCACCCTGGGAGGGCCCTCCTACAATGAGCAGTTCTTC CASTLGGPSYNEQFF
- TRBJ2-5 TRBV7-9 - TGTGCCAGCAGCTTACTCCAAGGGCCACAAGAGACCCAGTACTTC CASSLLQGPQETQYF
- TRBJ1-1 TRBV2 - TGTGCCAGCGCCTACAGGAGGGACACTGAAGCTTTCTTT CASAYRRDTEAFF
- TRBJ2-7 TRBV28 - TGTGCCAGCCTATTCCGGAACGAGCAGTACTTC CASLFRNEQYF
- TRBJ2-7 TRBV6-1 once TGTGCCAGCAGTGAAGGGACTACCTACGAGCAGTACTTC CASSEGTTYEQYF
- TRBJ2-3 TRBV5-6 once TGTGCCAGCAGCTTAGCGGGCGCTACAGATACGCAGTATTTT CASSLAGATDTQYF
- TRBJ2-1 TRBV27 - TGTGCCAGCAGTTTACCCCCTAGCGAACCCTACAATGAGCAGTTCTTC CASSLPPSEPYNEQFF
TRBD2 TRBJ2-1 TRBV11-1 - TGTGCCAGCAGCTTAAGCGGGAGACTAAGTCGAGTTAATGAGCAGTTCTTC CASSLSGRLSRVNEQFF
TRBD2 TRBJ2-5 TRBV19 - TGTGCCAGTACTAGCGGGACGGAGACCCAGTACTTC CASTSGTETQYF
TRBD1 TRBJ2-7 TRBV28 - TGTGCCAGCAGTATGGACAGGGGCTGGTACGAGCAGTACTTC CASSMDRGWYEQYF
TRBD1 TRBJ2-7 TRBV10-3 - TGTGCCACCCGATTGAGGGACAGGGGGAGGGACGAGCAGTACTTC CATRLRDRGRDEQYF
TRBD2 TRBJ2-7 TRBV4-2 - TGTGCCAGCAGCCAGGGCGGGGGCTACGAGCAGTACTTC CASSQGGGYEQYF
- TRBJ1-2 TRBV28 - TGTGCCAGCAGCCTCAGCTATGGCTACACCTTC CASSLSYGYTF
- TRBJ1-2 TRBV10-3 - TGTGCCATCAAGGCAGGGAAGGGCTATGGCTACACCTTC CAIKAGKGYGYTF
TRBD1 TRBJ1-5 TRBV5-8 once TGTGCCAGCAGCTTGGTAAGGGACAGCTATAGCAATCAGCCCCAGCATTTT CASSLVRDSYSNQPQHF
- TRBJ1-1 TRBV28 - TGTGCCAGCAGTTTATTGTCCCGGTCCGATGAAGCTTTCTTT CASSLLSRSDEAFF
- TRBJ1-3 TRBV4-1 - TGCGCCAGCAGCAATAATCCCTCTGGAAACACCATATATTTT CASSNNPSGNTIYF
TRBD2 TRBJ2-2 TRBV2 - TGTGCCAGCAGACCCGCTAGCGGGAAGGACACCGGGGAGCTGTTTTTT CASRPASGKDTGELFF
- TRBJ2-3 TRBV28 - TGTGCCAGCAGCCGGGATGAAATCGGGCCCACAGATACGCAGTATTTT CASSRDEIGPTDTQYF
TRBD1 TRBJ2-7 TRBV30 - TGTGCCTGGGTCTTTGGGACAGGGGGCTACGAGCAGTACTTC CAWVFGTGGYEQYF
TRBD1 TRBJ2-7 TRBV6-1 - TGTGCCAGCGCTTCAGGGGGCGTGTACGAGCAGTACTTC CASASGGVYEQYF
- TRBJ2-5 TRBV29-1 - TGCAGCGCGAAACCCATCAGCCCTAAGGGGGGAGAGACCCAGTACTTC CSAKPISPKGGETQYF
- TRBJ2-1 TRBV9 - TGTGCCAGCAGCGCGGGACCGAGCTCCTACAATGAGCAGTTCTTC CASSAGPSSYNEQFF
TRBD2 TRBJ2-2 TRBV28 once TGTGCCAGCAGTTTAGGGACTAGCGTAACCGGGGAGCTGTTTTTT CASSLGTSVTGELFF
- TRBJ2-7 TRBV5-6 - TGTGCCAGCAGCATAGATCGCTACGAGCAGTACTTC CASSIDRYEQYF
TRBD2 TRBJ2-3 TRBV4-2 - TGTGCCAGCAGCCGGGGGGGTCGCACAGATACGCAGTATTTT CASSRGGRTDTQYF
TRBD2 TRBJ2-3 TRBV27 - TGTGCCAGCAGTCTCTGTATAAAAGCGGGAATAGGCACAGATACGCAGTATTTT CASSLCIKAGIGTDTQYF
- TRBJ1-5 TRBV30 - TGTGCCTGGAGTGTACCCCCTTTCTATAGCAATCAGCCCCAGCATTTT CAWSVPPFYSNQPQHF
- TRBJ1-3 TRBV9 - TGTGCCAGCAGCGTCCGGGGGACGGTGGGAAACACCATATATTTT CASSVRGTVGNTIYF
TRBD2 TRBJ2-7 TRBV5-1 - TGCGCCAGCAGCTTGACTAGCGGAACCTACGAGCAGTACTTC CASSLTSGTYEQYF
TRBD2 TRBJ2-1 TRBV19 - TGTGCCAGTAGTATCTTGGCGGGAGGATATGAGCAGTTCTTC CASSILAGGYEQFF
- TRBJ1-1 TRBV19 - TGTGCCAGTATCCAGCGGGAGAGGATGAACACTGAAGCTTTCTTT CASIQRERMNTEAFF
- TRBJ2-7 TRBV2 - TGTGCCAGCAGTGAAAAGGTGGGAGGACAGTACGAGCAGTACTTC CASSEKVGGQYEQYF
- TRBJ2-3 TRBV21-1 once TGTGCCAGCAGCAAAGTAAGCGGGAGGTTCCCAGATACGCAGTATTTT CASSKVSGRFPDTQYF
TRBD1 TRBJ2-1 TRBV30 - TGTGCCTGGAGTTTCCTCACCCCACAGGGGGATGAGCAGTTCTTC CAWSFLTPQGDEQFF
- TRBJ2-1 TRBV10-3 - TGTGCCATCAGTGAGGGAGGGCGGGATGAGCAGTTCTTC CAISEGGRDEQFF
TRBD2 TRBJ2-7 TRBV5-1 - TGCGCCAGCAGCTTGGGACTAGCGGGACTCCTCTCCTACGAGCAGTACTTC CASSLGLAGLLSYEQYF
TRBD1 TRBJ2-3 TRBV4-2 - TGTGCCAGCAGCCAAGCCGGGACAGGGGGCGGAGATACGCAGTATTTT CASSQAGTGGGDTQYF
- TRBJ2-1 TRBV19 once TGTGCCAGTAGGGGGGGCGGGAGCTCCTACAATGAGCAGTTCTTC CASRGGGSSYNEQFF
- TRBJ2-7 TRBV9 - TGTGCCAGCAGCGTAGACATTAGCGGTTACGAGCAGTACTTC CASSVDISGYEQYF
- TRBJ1-4 TRBV27 - TGTGCCAGCAGTTGGGACGGGAATGAAAAACTGTTTTTT CASSWDGNEKLFF
- TRBJ1-1 TRBV6-1 - TGTGCCAGCAGACTCGACCGTCTCGGAGCTTTCTTT CASRLDRLGAFF
TRBD2 TRBJ2-1 TRBV18 - TGTGCCAGCTCACGATCTTTACTAGCGGTTGCTTACAATGAGCAGTTCTTC CASSRSLLAVAYNEQFF
TRBD2 TRBJ2-5 TRBV14 - TGTGCCAGCAGCCCGGGACTAGCAGAGACCCAGTACTTC CASSPGLAETQYF
TRBD1 TRBJ1-2 TRBV25-1 - TGTGCCAGCAGTAGTTTTTGGGACAGGGGTGGCTACACCTTC CASSSFWDRGGYTF
- TRBJ1-1 TRBV4-2 - TGTGCCAGCAGCCAAGTCGGTAGGGGCGGGGAAGGAACTGAAGCTTTCTTT CASSQVGRGGEGTEAFF
- TRBJ2-5 TRBV18 - TGTGCCAGCTCACCTCCTGACAGGAAAGAGACCCAGTACTTC CASSPPDRKETQYF
- TRBJ1-3 TRBV7-9 - TGTGCCAGCAGCATCCCGAGGAGGGATCCTGGAAACACCATATATTTT CASSIPRRDPGNTIYF
TRBD2 TRBJ2-7 TRBV25-1 - TGTGCCAGCAGTGACCCACTAGCGGGAATCTACGAGCAGTACTTC CASSDPLAGIYEQYF
TRBD1 TRBJ2-1 TRBV19 - TGTGCCAGTAGGGACCCGGGACAGGGGTACAATGAGCAGTTCTTC CASRDPGQGYNEQFF
TRBD1 TRBJ2-3 TRBV5-1 - TGCGCCAGCAGCTTCTACGGGGACAGGCTCGATACGCAGTATTTT CASSFYGDRLDTQYF
- TRBJ1-6 TRBV30 - TGTGCCTGGAGAACCGGGCCCTCCTATAATTCACCCCTCCACTTT CAWRTGPSYNSPLHF
- TRBJ2-1 TRBV19 - TGTGCCAGTAGTAGGGGAGCAACTGAGCAGTTCTTC CASSRGATEQFF
- TRBJ1-3 TRBV14 - TGTGCCAGCAGCCAAGTGGAAGGCACCATATATTTT CASSQVEGTIYF
- TRBJ2-1 TRBV5-1 - TGCGCCAGCAGCCTCCTGACAGCCTCCTACAATGAGCAGTTCTTC CASSLLTASYNEQFF
- TRBJ2-4 TRBV2 few TGTGCCAGCACTCGGGAGAGCAGAAACATTCAGTACTTC CASTRESRNIQYF
- TRBJ1-1 TRBV18 - TGTGCCAGCTCACCATTGAGGACTCAGGTCGGGAACACTGAAGCTTTCTTT CASSPLRTQVGNTEAFF